A selection of T cell receptor beta chains follows, all from one sample in a study of blood T cells in healthy people across ages. One entry per CDR3 protein results from TCRdb running MiXCR on the 5' RACE reads. The data show 790,000 or so distinct CDR3 sequences, with around half seen just once and roughly 20% held by the top ten. The sequenced material came from blood. The receptor source for this set is an elderly man in good health. The CDR3 runs from the conserved cysteine through the conserved F or W. The D gene is left open where the match is weak. Only part of the rows carry a size: once, few, many, or a class if the clone is expanded.

J gene: TRBJ1-2; D gene: NA; clone size: NA; V gene: TRBV3-1; CDR3 protein: CASSQETRAGYTF; CDR3 DNA: TGTGCCAGCAGCCAAGAAACTAGGGCGGGCTACACCTTC
J gene: TRBJ2-2; D gene: NA; clone size: few; V gene: TRBV20-1; CDR3 protein: CSARDGRRGQIFTGELFF; CDR3 DNA: TGCAGTGCTAGAGATGGGCGAAGGGGACAAATCTTTACCGGGGAGCTGTTTTTT
J gene: TRBJ2-1; D gene: NA; clone size: NA; V gene: TRBV6-4; CDR3 protein: CANSNEAGSYNEQFF; CDR3 DNA: TGTGCCAACAGTAACGAGGCAGGATCCTACAATGAGCAGTTCTTC
J gene: TRBJ2-1; D gene: NA; clone size: NA; V gene: TRBV12-3/TRBV12-4; CDR3 protein: CASKLPGGDSYNEQFF; CDR3 DNA: TGTGCCAGCAAACTCCCAGGGGGGGATTCCTACAATGAGCAGTTCTTC
J gene: TRBJ2-7; D gene: TRBD2; clone size: NA; V gene: TRBV6-5; CDR3 protein: CASSKLAGANPYEQYF; CDR3 DNA: TGTGCCAGCAGCAAACTAGCGGGGGCCAACCCCTACGAGCAGTACTTC
J gene: TRBJ2-6; D gene: TRBD2; clone size: NA; V gene: TRBV5-6; CDR3 protein: CASSLYRGSSGANVLTF; CDR3 DNA: TGTGCCAGCAGCTTGTACCGCGGGAGCTCTGGGGCCAACGTCCTGACTTTC
J gene: TRBJ2-3; D gene: TRBD2; clone size: NA; V gene: TRBV19; CDR3 protein: CASSLSGRAQYF; CDR3 DNA: TGTGCCAGTAGTCTTAGCGGGAGGGCGCAGTATTTT
J gene: TRBJ2-7; D gene: TRBD2; clone size: few; V gene: TRBV28; CDR3 protein: CASSGGGSYEQYF; CDR3 DNA: TGTGCCAGCAGTGGGGGGGGGTCCTACGAGCAGTACTTC
J gene: TRBJ2-1; D gene: NA; clone size: NA; V gene: TRBV3-1; CDR3 protein: CASSQAVSNLNEQFF; CDR3 DNA: TGTGCCAGCAGCCAGGCTGTGTCCAACTTAAATGAGCAGTTCTTC
J gene: TRBJ2-3; D gene: TRBD2; clone size: NA; V gene: TRBV3-1; CDR3 protein: CASSPTAGGSYTQYF; CDR3 DNA: TGTGCCAGCAGCCCCACGGCGGGAGGTTCGTATACGCAGTATTTT
J gene: TRBJ2-3; D gene: TRBD2; clone size: few; V gene: TRBV7-2; CDR3 protein: CASSLLGSGRPSTDTQYF; CDR3 DNA: TGTGCCAGCAGCTTATTAGGTAGCGGGAGGCCTAGCACAGATACGCAGTATTTT
J gene: TRBJ2-7; D gene: NA; clone size: few; V gene: TRBV28; CDR3 protein: CASSDGIYEQYF; CDR3 DNA: TGTGCCAGCAGTGACGGGATCTACGAGCAGTACTTC
J gene: TRBJ2-7; D gene: NA; clone size: NA; V gene: TRBV29-1; CDR3 protein: CGASTKYEQYF; CDR3 DNA: TGCGGCGCCTCAACCAAGTACGAGCAGTACTTC
J gene: TRBJ1-1; D gene: NA; clone size: few; V gene: TRBV12-3/TRBV12-4; CDR3 protein: CASSPGFAEAFF; CDR3 DNA: TGTGCCAGCAGCCCGGGTTTCGCTGAAGCTTTCTTT
J gene: TRBJ2-4; D gene: NA; clone size: NA; V gene: TRBV20-1; CDR3 protein: CSASGTGNIQYF; CDR3 DNA: TGCAGTGCTAGCGGGACGGGAAACATTCAGTACTTC
J gene: TRBJ2-7; D gene: TRBD2; clone size: NA; V gene: TRBV7-9; CDR3 protein: CASSLGLAGGRNDGEQYF; CDR3 DNA: TGTGCCAGCAGTCTTGGACTAGCGGGAGGGCGAAACGATGGCGAGCAGTACTTC
J gene: TRBJ2-7; D gene: NA; clone size: many; V gene: TRBV12-3/TRBV12-4; CDR3 protein: CASRWDGGPYEQYF; CDR3 DNA: TGTGCCAGCAGATGGGACGGGGGACCCTACGAGCAGTACTTC
J gene: TRBJ1-5; D gene: NA; clone size: NA; V gene: TRBV15; CDR3 protein: CATAGAGVQPQHF; CDR3 DNA: TGTGCCACCGCCGGGGCAGGGGTTCAGCCCCAGCATTTT
J gene: TRBJ2-3; D gene: NA; clone size: NA; V gene: TRBV7-2; CDR3 protein: CASSFGQSNTQYF; CDR3 DNA: TGTGCCAGCAGCTTCGGACAGTCGAATACGCAGTATTTT
J gene: TRBJ2-1; D gene: NA; clone size: NA; V gene: TRBV28; CDR3 protein: CALKGAVYNEQFF; CDR3 DNA: TGTGCCCTCAAGGGCGCAGTGTACAATGAGCAGTTCTTC
J gene: TRBJ1-1; D gene: NA; clone size: NA; V gene: TRBV6-5; CDR3 protein: CASSTQGYTEAFF; CDR3 DNA: TGTGCCAGCAGTACCCAGGGATACACTGAAGCTTTCTTT
J gene: TRBJ2-1; D gene: TRBD2; clone size: few; V gene: TRBV20-1; CDR3 protein: CSATGLAGSSYNEQFF; CDR3 DNA: TGCAGTGCCACAGGACTAGCGGGTTCCTCCTACAATGAGCAGTTCTTC
J gene: TRBJ2-5; D gene: TRBD1; clone size: NA; V gene: TRBV7-2; CDR3 protein: CASSLGQGDGETQYF; CDR3 DNA: TGTGCCAGCAGCTTGGGACAGGGGGATGGAGAGACCCAGTACTTC
J gene: TRBJ2-1; D gene: TRBD1; clone size: NA; V gene: TRBV29-1; CDR3 protein: CSVEDRDRGLSEQFF; CDR3 DNA: TGCAGCGTTGAAGATCGGGACAGGGGGCTGAGTGAGCAGTTCTTC
J gene: TRBJ2-1; D gene: NA; clone size: NA; V gene: TRBV4-1; CDR3 protein: CASSLRAAGEQFF; CDR3 DNA: TGCGCCAGCAGCCTCAGGGCGGCAGGTGAGCAGTTCTTC
J gene: TRBJ2-7; D gene: NA; clone size: few; V gene: TRBV7-2; CDR3 protein: CASSLEGGGSSYEQYF; CDR3 DNA: TGTGCCAGCAGCTTAGAGGGAGGGGGCAGTTCCTACGAGCAGTACTTC
J gene: TRBJ2-2; D gene: NA; clone size: once; V gene: TRBV29-1; CDR3 protein: CSVEDVPPGKGASARVPGELFF; CDR3 DNA: TGCAGCGTTGAAGATGTCCCCCCAGGGAAGGGGGCTAGCGCTCGGGTACCCGGGGAGCTGTTTTTT
J gene: TRBJ2-7; D gene: TRBD1; clone size: NA; V gene: TRBV20-1; CDR3 protein: CSAGRTGTTSSYEQYF; CDR3 DNA: TGCAGTGCTGGGAGGACAGGGACGACAAGCTCCTACGAGCAGTACTTC
J gene: TRBJ2-1; D gene: NA; clone size: NA; V gene: TRBV7-9; CDR3 protein: CASSLVVGALYNEQFF; CDR3 DNA: TGTGCCAGCAGCTTAGTTGTAGGGGCCTTATACAATGAGCAGTTCTTC
J gene: TRBJ1-1; D gene: TRBD1; clone size: NA; V gene: TRBV25-1; CDR3 protein: CASRGQGAAEAFF; CDR3 DNA: TGTGCCAGCAGGGGACAGGGGGCCGCTGAAGCTTTCTTT
J gene: TRBJ2-5; D gene: NA; clone size: NA; V gene: TRBV5-1; CDR3 protein: CASSDYREQYF; CDR3 DNA: TGCGCCAGCAGCGACTACAGGGAGCAGTACTTC
J gene: TRBJ2-7; D gene: NA; clone size: NA; V gene: TRBV20-1; CDR3 protein: CSARDRAGTTYEQYF; CDR3 DNA: TGCAGTGCTAGAGATAGAGCGGGTACCACCTACGAGCAGTACTTC
J gene: TRBJ2-1; D gene: TRBD2; clone size: few; V gene: TRBV6-2/TRBV6-3; CDR3 protein: CASSYSSSGSWFEQFF; CDR3 DNA: TGTGCCAGCAGTTACTCTTCCAGCGGGAGTTGGTTTGAGCAGTTCTTC
J gene: TRBJ2-1; D gene: TRBD2; clone size: NA; V gene: TRBV11-2; CDR3 protein: CASSSLGLAGGPESYNEQFF; CDR3 DNA: TGTGCCAGCAGCTCTTTAGGACTAGCGGGAGGGCCTGAATCCTACAATGAGCAGTTCTTC
J gene: TRBJ2-1; D gene: NA; clone size: NA; V gene: TRBV20-1; CDR3 protein: CSARTGPLNEQFF; CDR3 DNA: TGCAGTGCCCGCACAGGACCCCTCAATGAGCAGTTCTTC
J gene: TRBJ2-1; D gene: TRBD1; clone size: NA; V gene: TRBV7-9; CDR3 protein: CASSQQGAPYNEQFF; CDR3 DNA: TGTGCCAGCAGTCAACAGGGGGCCCCGTACAATGAGCAGTTCTTC
J gene: TRBJ2-3; D gene: NA; clone size: NA; V gene: TRBV12-3/TRBV12-4; CDR3 protein: CATNRVDKSTDTQYF; CDR3 DNA: TGTGCCACGAACCGGGTGGACAAAAGCACAGATACGCAGTATTTT
J gene: TRBJ1-6; D gene: NA; clone size: NA; V gene: TRBV5-1; CDR3 protein: CASRLQGPDNSPLHF; CDR3 DNA: TGCGCCAGCAGATTACAGGGACCCGACAATTCACCCCTCCACTTT
J gene: TRBJ1-2; D gene: NA; clone size: NA; V gene: TRBV12-3/TRBV12-4; CDR3 protein: CASSYGQYGGYIF; CDR3 DNA: TGTGCCAGCAGTTACGGACAGTACGGTGGCTACATCTTC